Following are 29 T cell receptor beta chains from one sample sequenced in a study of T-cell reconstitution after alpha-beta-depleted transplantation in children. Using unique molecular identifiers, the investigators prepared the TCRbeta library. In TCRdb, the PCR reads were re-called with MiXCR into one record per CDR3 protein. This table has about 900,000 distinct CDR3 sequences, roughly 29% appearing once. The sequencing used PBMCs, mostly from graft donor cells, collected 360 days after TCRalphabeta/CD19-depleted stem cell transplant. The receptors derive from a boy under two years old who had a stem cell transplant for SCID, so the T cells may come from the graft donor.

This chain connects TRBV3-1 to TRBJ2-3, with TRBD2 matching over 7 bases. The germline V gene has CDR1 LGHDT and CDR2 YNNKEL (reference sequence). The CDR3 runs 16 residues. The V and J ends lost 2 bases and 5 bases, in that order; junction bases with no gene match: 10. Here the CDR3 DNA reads TGTGCCAGCAGCCAATCGCACGGGGGGTTCGGAGATACGCAGTATTTT. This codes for CASSQSHGGFGDTQYF.

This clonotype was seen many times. In DNA form, the CDR3 reads TGCAGCGTTGAAGTGTTCCGGGACAGGGTGACTGAAGCTTTCTTT. It encodes CSVEVFRDRVTEAFF. The rearrangement joins TRBV29-1 to TRBJ1-1; 9 bases match TRBD1. The V gene end was trimmed by 1 base and the J gene end by 5 bases; junction bases not matched to a gene: 8. The CDR3 runs 15 residues. Germline values: CDR1 SQVTM, CDR2 ANQGSEA.

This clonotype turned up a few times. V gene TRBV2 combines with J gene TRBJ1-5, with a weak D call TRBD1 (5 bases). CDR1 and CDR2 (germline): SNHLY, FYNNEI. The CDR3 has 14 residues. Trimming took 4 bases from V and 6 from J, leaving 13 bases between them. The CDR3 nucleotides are TGTGCCAGCAGTGGCAGGGAAGCCCTTCAGCCCCAGCATTTT. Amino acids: CASSGREALQPQHF.

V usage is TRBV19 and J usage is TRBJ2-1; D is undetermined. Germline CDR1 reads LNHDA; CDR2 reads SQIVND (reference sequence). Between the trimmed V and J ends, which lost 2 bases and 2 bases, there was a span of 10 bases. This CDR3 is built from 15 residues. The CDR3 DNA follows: TGTGCCAGTAGTATACGGCAGGCCACCTACAATGAGCAGTTCTTC. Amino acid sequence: CASSIRQATYNEQFF. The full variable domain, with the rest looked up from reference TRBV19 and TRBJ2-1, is DGGITQSPKYLFRKEGQNVTLSCEQNLNHDAMYWYRQDPGQGLRLIYYSQIVNDFQKGDIAEGYSVSREKKESFPLTVTSAQKNPTAFYLCASSIRQATYNEQFFGPGTRLTVL.

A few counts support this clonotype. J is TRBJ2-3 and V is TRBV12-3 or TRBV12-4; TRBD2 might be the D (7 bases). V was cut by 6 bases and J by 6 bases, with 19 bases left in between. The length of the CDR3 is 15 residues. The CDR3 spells CASRLGGGGGDTQYF. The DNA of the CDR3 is TGTGCCAGCAGGTTGGGCGGCGGGGGCGGGGATACGCAGTATTTT.

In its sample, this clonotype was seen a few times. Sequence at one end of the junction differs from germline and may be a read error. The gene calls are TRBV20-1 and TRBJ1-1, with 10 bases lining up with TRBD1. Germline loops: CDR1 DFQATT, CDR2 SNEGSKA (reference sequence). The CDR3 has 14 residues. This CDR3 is CSAKDRGRNTEAFF. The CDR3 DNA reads TGCAGCGCTAAAGACAGGGGGCGGAACACTGAAGCTTTCTTT.

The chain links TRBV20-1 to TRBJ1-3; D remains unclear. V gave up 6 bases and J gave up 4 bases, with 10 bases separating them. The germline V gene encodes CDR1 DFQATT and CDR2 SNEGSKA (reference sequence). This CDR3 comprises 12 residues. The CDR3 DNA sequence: TGCAGTGCCACCCCCGGGGGAAACACCATATATTTT. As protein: CSATPGGNTIYF.

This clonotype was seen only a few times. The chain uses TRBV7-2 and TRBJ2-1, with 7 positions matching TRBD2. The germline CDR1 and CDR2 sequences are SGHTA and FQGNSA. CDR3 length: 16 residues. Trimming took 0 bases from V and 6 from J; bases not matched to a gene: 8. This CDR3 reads CASSLASGGGPNEQFF. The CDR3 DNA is TGTGCCAGCAGCTTAGCCAGTGGGGGGGGACCCAATGAGCAGTTCTTC.

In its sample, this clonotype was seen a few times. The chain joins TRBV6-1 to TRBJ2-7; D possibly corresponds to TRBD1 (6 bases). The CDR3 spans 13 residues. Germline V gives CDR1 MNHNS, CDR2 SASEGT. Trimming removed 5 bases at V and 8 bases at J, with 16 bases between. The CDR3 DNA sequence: TGTGCCAGCAGTCTAAACAGGGCCTCGAAGCAGTACTTC. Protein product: CASSLNRASKQYF.

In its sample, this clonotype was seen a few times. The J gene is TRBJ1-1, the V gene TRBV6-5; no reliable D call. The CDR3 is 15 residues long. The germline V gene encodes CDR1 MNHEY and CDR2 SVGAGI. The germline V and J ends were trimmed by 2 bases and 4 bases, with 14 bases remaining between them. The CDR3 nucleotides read TGTGCCAGCAGTTACATTGAAGGGTTGGGCACTGAAGCTTTCTTT. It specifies CASSYIEGLGTEAFF.

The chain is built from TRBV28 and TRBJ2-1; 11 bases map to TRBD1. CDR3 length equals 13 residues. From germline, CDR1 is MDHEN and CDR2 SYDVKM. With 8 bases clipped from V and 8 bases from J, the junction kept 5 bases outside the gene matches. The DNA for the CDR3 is TGTGCCAGCCGGGACAGGGGGTGGGATGAGCAGTTCTTC. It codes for CASRDRGWDEQFF.

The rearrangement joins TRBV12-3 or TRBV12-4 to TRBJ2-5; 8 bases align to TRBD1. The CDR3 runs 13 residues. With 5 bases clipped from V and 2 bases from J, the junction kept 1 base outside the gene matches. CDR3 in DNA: TGTGCCAGCAGTAACAGGGGGCAAGAGACCCAGTACTTC. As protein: CASSNRGQETQYF.

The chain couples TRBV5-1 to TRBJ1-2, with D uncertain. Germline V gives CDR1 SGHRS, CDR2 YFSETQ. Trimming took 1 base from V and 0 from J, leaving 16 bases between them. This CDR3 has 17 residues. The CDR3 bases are TGCGCCAGCAGCTTGCGGGTCGGGCAGCTTACTAACTATGGCTACACCTTC. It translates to CASSLRVGQLTNYGYTF.

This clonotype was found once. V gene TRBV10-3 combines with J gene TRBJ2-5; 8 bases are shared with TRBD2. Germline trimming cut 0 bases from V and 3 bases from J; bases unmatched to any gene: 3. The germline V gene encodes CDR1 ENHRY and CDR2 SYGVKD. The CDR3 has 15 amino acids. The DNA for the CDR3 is TGTGCCATCAGTGAGTCGCTAGCGGGTGAAGAGACCCAGTACTTC. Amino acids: CAISESLAGEETQYF.

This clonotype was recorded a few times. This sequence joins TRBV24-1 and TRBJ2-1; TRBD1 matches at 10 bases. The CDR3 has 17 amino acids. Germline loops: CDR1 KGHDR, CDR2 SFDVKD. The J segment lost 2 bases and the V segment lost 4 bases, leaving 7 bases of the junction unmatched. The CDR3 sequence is CATSESGQGLTYNEQFF. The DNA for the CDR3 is TGTGCCACCAGTGAATCGGGACAGGGGCTTACCTACAATGAGCAGTTCTTC.

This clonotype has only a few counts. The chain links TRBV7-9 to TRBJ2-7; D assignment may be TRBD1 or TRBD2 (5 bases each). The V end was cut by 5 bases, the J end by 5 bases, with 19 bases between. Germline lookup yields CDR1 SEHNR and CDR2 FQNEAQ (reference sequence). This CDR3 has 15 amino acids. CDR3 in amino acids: CASSPGASSADEQYF. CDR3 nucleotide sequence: TGTGCCAGCAGCCCCGGGGCTAGCTCCGCCGACGAGCAGTACTTC. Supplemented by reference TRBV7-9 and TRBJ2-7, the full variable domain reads DTGVSQNPRHKITKRGQNVTFRCDPISEHNRLYWYRQTLGQGPEFLTYFQNEAQLEKSRLLSDRFSAERPKGSFSTLEIQRTEQGDSAMYLCASSPGASSADEQYFGPGTRLTVT.

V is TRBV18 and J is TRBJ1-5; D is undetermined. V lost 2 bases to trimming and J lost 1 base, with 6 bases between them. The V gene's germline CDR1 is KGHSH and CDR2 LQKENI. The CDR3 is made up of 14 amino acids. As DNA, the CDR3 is TGTGCCAGCTCACCAATGCAGAGCAATCAGCCCCAGCATTTT. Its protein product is CASSPMQSNQPQHF.

The CDR3 reads CASSLGPGTGDTGELFF. CDR3 nucleotides: TGTGCCAGCAGTTTAGGGCCCGGGACAGGGGACACCGGGGAGCTGTTTTTT. The J gene is TRBJ2-2, the V gene TRBV12-3 or TRBV12-4; 10 bases are a match to TRBD1. The V gene end was trimmed by 1 base and the J gene end by 3 bases; junction bases not matched to a gene: 5. This CDR3 contains 17 residues.

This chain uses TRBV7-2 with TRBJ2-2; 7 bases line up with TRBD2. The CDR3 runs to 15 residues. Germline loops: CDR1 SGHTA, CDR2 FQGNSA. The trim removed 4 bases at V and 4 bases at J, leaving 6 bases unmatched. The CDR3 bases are TGTGCCAGCAGCTCGAAATGGGGGGGCACCGGGGAGCTGTTTTTT. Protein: CASSSKWGGTGELFF. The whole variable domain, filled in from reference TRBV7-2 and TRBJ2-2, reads GAGVSQSPSNKVTEKGKDVELRCDPISGHTALYWYRQSLGQGLEFLIYFQGNSAPDKSGLPSDRFSAERTGGSVSTLTIQRTQQEDSAVYLCASSSKWGGTGELFFGEGSRLTVL.

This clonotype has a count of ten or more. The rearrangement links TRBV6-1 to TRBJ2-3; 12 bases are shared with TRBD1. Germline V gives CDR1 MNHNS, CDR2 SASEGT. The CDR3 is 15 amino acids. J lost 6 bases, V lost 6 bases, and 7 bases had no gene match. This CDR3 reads CASSHGTGGNDTQYF. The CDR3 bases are TGTGCCAGCAGCCACGGGACAGGGGGCAACGATACGCAGTATTTT.

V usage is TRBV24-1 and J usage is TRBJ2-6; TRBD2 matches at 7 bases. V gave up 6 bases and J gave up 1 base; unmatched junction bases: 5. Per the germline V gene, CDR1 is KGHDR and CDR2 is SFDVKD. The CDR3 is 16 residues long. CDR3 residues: CATSIRGGSGANVLTF. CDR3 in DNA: TGTGCCACCAGTATCCGCGGGGGATCTGGGGCCAACGTCCTGACTTTC.

CDR3 nucleotides: TGTGCCAGCAGCTCCAGGACTAGCTGGGGCCCAGATACGCAGTATTTT. Residues: CASSSRTSWGPDTQYF. The chain has TRBV7-8 and TRBJ2-3; 8 positions match TRBD2. V lost 4 bases and J lost 4; bases outside the gene matches: 10. CDR3 size: 16 residues. Germline assignment: CDR1 SGHVS and CDR2 FQNEAQ.

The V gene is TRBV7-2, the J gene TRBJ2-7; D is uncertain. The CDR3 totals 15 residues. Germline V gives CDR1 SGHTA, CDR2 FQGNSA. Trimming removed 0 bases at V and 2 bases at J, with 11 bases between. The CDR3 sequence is CASSLARVLPYEQYF. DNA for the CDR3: TGTGCCAGCAGCTTAGCTAGGGTCCTCCCCTACGAGCAGTACTTC.

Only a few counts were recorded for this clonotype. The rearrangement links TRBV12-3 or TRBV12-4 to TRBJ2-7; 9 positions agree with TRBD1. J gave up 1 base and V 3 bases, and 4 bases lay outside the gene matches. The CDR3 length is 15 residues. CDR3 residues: CASSFEGTGSYEQYF. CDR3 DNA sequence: TGTGCCAGCAGTTTTGAAGGGACAGGGTCCTACGAGCAGTACTTC.

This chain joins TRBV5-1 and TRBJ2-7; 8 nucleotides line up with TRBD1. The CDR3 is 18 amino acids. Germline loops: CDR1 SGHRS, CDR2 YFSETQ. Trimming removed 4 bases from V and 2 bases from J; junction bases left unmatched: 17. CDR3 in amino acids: CASSPRQGNSYRTYEQYF. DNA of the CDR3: TGCGCCAGCAGCCCACGACAGGGGAATAGTTACCGAACCTACGAGCAGTACTTC.

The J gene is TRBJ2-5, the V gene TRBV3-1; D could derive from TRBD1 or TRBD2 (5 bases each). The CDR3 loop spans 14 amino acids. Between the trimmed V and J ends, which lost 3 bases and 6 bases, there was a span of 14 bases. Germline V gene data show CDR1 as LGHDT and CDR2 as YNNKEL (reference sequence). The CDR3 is CASSHGDLWKTQYF. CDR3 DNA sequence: TGTGCCAGCAGCCATGGGGACCTATGGAAGACCCAGTACTTC.

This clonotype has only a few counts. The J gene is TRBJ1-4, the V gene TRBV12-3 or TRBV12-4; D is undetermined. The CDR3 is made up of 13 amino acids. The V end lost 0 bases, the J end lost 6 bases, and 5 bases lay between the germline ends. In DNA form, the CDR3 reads TGTGCCAGCAGTTTAGCGATACATGAAAAACTGTTTTTT. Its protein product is CASSLAIHEKLFF.

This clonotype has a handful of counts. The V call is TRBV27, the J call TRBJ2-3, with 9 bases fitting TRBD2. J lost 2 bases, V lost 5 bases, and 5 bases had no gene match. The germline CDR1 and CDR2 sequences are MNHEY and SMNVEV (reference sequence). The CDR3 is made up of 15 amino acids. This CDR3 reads CASSERGAVTDTQYF. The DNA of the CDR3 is TGTGCCAGCAGTGAGCGGGGGGCCGTCACAGATACGCAGTATTTT.

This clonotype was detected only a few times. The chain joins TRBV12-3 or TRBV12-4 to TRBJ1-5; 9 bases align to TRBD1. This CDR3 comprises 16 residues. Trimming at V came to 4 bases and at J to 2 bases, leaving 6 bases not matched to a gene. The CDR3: CASSYRGRGGNQPQHF. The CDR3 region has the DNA TGTGCCAGCAGTTACAGGGGGCGCGGGGGCAATCAGCCCCAGCATTTT.